These 18 T cell receptor beta chains share one sample of origin, sequenced in a study of blood T cells in healthy people across ages. Together with a sample-barcoded 5' primer, a J-beta primer mix was included in a second PCR lasting about 7 to 12 cycles. TCRdb re-analysed the 5' RACE reads in MiXCR, keeping a single row per CDR3 protein. The sample contains about 1.6 million distinct CDR3 sequences, roughly 30% of which appear only once. The sample taken for sequencing was blood. The receptors were gathered from a woman in her 30s in good health.

This chain connects TRBV20-1 to TRBJ2-5, with TRBD2 as a possible D gene (6 bases). This CDR3 has 20 residues. The germline gives CDR1 DFQATT, CDR2 SNEGSKA (reference sequence). V shed 3 bases and J shed 9 bases, with 38 bases lying between them. CDR3 DNA: TGCAGTGCTAGCGAGCAGCTCAAATCGGGACTTCTTATGAATAGTGAGGCCCAGTACTTC. It translates to CSASEQLKSGLLMNSEAQYF.

The chain links TRBV4-1 to TRBJ2-1, with 10 bases matching TRBD2. Germline CDR1 is MGHRA and CDR2 is YSYEKL. The CDR3 consists of 16 residues. J gave up 6 bases and V 1 base, and 6 bases lay outside the gene matches. CDR3 amino acids: CASSQVLAGARNEQFF. In nucleotides, the CDR3 is TGCGCCAGCAGCCAAGTTCTAGCGGGAGCGCGCAATGAGCAGTTCTTC.

The chain has TRBV11-2 and TRBJ1-1, with a tentative D call TRBD1 (6 bases). CDR1 SGHAT and CDR2 FQNNGV come from the germline V gene. Trimming took off 6 bases at V and 11 bases at J, with 19 bases between the two ends. The CDR3 length is 13 residues. CDR3 protein: CASSSPGGAAAFF. The DNA for the CDR3 is TGTGCCAGCAGTTCCCCGGGGGGCGCGGCCGCTTTCTTT.

This clonotype has ten or more counts. The chain employs TRBV11-2 and TRBJ2-1; D is unclear. The V and J ends lost 5 bases and 6 bases respectively, with 8 bases between them. The CDR3 totals 12 residues. The germline gives CDR1 SGHAT, CDR2 FQNNGV. The CDR3 region has the DNA TGTGCCAGCAGCCCCGGCCTCAATGAGCAGTTCTTC. Amino acid sequence: CASSPGLNEQFF.

This chain uses TRBV20-1 with TRBJ1-1; 7 bases agree with TRBD1. CDR1 and CDR2 (germline): DFQATT, SNEGSKA (reference sequence). With 2 bases clipped from V and 11 bases from J, the junction kept 14 bases outside the gene matches. The CDR3 runs to 14 residues. CDR3 in amino acids: CSARSKTGLSPAFF. The CDR3 coding sequence is TGCAGTGCTAGATCAAAGACAGGGCTCTCCCCTGCTTTCTTT.

This clonotype showed up many times. V gene TRBV7-3 combines with J gene TRBJ1-2, with D possibly matching TRBD1 (5 bases). The V and J ends lost 4 bases and 8 bases respectively, with 14 bases between them. There are 13 residues in the CDR3. Germline CDR1 and CDR2: SGHTA and FQGTGA. The CDR3 nucleotides are TGTGCCAGCAGCTCGACCGGGACGCGAGGCTACACCTTC. Amino acids: CASSSTGTRGYTF. The full variable domain, with the rest looked up from reference TRBV7-3 and TRBJ1-2, is GAGVSQTPSNKVTEKGKYVELRCDPISGHTALYWYRQSLGQGPEFLIYFQGTGAADDSGLPNDRFFAVRPEGSVSTLKIQRTERGDSAVYLCASSSTGTRGYTFGSGTRLTVV.

This clonotype appeared a single time. A single base separates this from a much larger clone, so it may be a read error. The chain couples TRBV11-2 to TRBJ2-5; D gene ambiguous. Germline CDR1 reads SGHAT; CDR2 reads FQNNGV. The V end was cut by 0 bases, the J end by 11 bases, with 10 bases between. The CDR3 totals 12 residues. The CDR3, as DNA: TGTGCCAGCAGCTTAGAATCCCACGGGCAGTACTTC. Translated: CASSLESHGQYF.

V is TRBV28 and J is TRBJ1-2; no clear D. Trimming stripped 8 bases from V and 3 bases from J, with 13 bases between. The CDR3 extends over 13 amino acids. Germline V lookup: CDR1 MDHEN, CDR2 SYDVKM. CDR3: CASGGRTDYGYTF. The DNA of the CDR3 is TGTGCCAGCGGTGGACGGACGGACTATGGCTACACCTTC.

J is TRBJ1-5 and V is TRBV27; the D gene is possibly TRBD1 (5 bases). This CDR3 has 16 residues. Germline assignment: CDR1 MNHEY and CDR2 SMNVEV (reference sequence). Deletions cut 0 bases from V and 6 bases from J, with 15 bases between. CDR3 sequence reads: CASSLSGLGVGQPQHF. The CDR3 coding sequence is TGTGCCAGCAGTTTATCGGGACTGGGGGTCGGTCAGCCCCAGCATTTT.

The chain links TRBV9 to TRBJ2-1, with TRBD2 identical over 10 bases. Per the germline V gene, CDR1 is SGDLS and CDR2 is YYNGEE. The CDR3 has 19 amino acids. V shed 4 bases and J 8 bases; nucleotides not matched to a gene: 21. CDR3 in DNA: TGTGCCAGCAGCAAAAGGTGGGGGGCTAGCGGGAGTCGGCCGGATGAGCAGTTCTTC. Translating it yields CASSKRWGASGSRPDEQFF.

Regarding this clonotype: Germline is not matched at one junction end, which may reflect a read error. J is TRBJ2-4 and V is TRBV11-2; no reliable D call. The germline V gene encodes CDR1 SGHAT and CDR2 FQNNGV. The CDR3 totals 12 residues. For the CDR3, the DNA is TGTGCCTGCAGCCCCTCAGGTCGGTTGCAGTACTTC. The encoded protein is CACSPSGRLQYF.

V is TRBV27 and J is TRBJ2-7; possibly TRBD2 for D (5 bases). This CDR3 is 13 amino acids long. Germline CDR1 reads MNHEY; CDR2 reads SMNVEV (reference sequence). V lost 6 bases and J lost 6, with 15 bases in between. CDR3 nucleotides: TGTGCCAGCAGCCACTCCGGGGTGGCCGAGCAGTACTTC. It yields the protein CASSHSGVAEQYF.

This clonotype occurred once. At one boundary the junction diverges from the germline segment, which might be a read error. V is TRBV9 and J is TRBJ2-7, with D perhaps matching TRBD1 (7 bases). The CDR3 runs to 15 residues. Germline values: CDR1 SGDLS, CDR2 YYNGEE. The CDR3 nucleotides read TGTGCCAGCAGCGTAGATCAGGGGGGAACCTACGAGCGGTACTTC. Protein: CASSVDQGGTYERYF.

This clonotype was counted many times. The genes are TRBV20-1 and TRBJ2-7, with TRBD2 identical over 11 bases. Germline values: CDR1 DFQATT, CDR2 SNEGSKA (reference sequence). The V and J ends lost 3 bases and 2 bases, in that order; junction bases with no gene match: 6. The CDR3 is 15 amino acids. DNA for the CDR3: TGCAGTGCTAGTCGGGGGACTAGCGGACCCTACGAGCAGTACTTC. This translates into CSASRGTSGPYEQYF.

J is TRBJ2-7 and V is TRBV7-2, with 9 bases aligning to TRBD2. Germline CDR1 is SGHTA and CDR2 is FQGNSA. CDR3 size: 15 residues. V was clipped by 1 base and J by 3 bases; unmatched bases: 4. CDR3 sequence (DNA): TGTGCCAGCAGCTTAGTTACTAGCGGGTTCTACGAGCAGTACTTC. Translating gives CASSLVTSGFYEQYF.

The chain has TRBV28 and TRBJ2-7; 7 bases are a match to TRBD1. This CDR3 is 14 amino acids long. CDR1 is MDHEN and CDR2 is SYDVKM in the germline V gene. The V gene end was trimmed by 4 bases and the J gene end by 12 bases; junction bases not matched to a gene: 15. The CDR3 sequence is CASSCGQVFPKAYF. The DNA of the CDR3 is TGTGCCAGCAGTTGTGGACAGGTTTTCCCCAAAGCGTACTTC. Full variable domain (missing parts from reference TRBV28 and TRBJ2-7): DVKVTQSSRYLVKRTGEKVFLECVQDMDHENMFWYRQDPGLGLRLIYFSYDVKMKEKGDIPEGYSVSREKKERFSLILESASTNQTSMYLCASSCGQVFPKAYFGPGTRLTVT.

This clonotype was seen more than once but under ten times. The J gene is TRBJ2-1, the V gene TRBV12-3 or TRBV12-4; TRBD2 is a possible D gene (5 bases). V was pared by 6 bases and J by 0 bases, with 12 bases between. This CDR3 has 15 residues. CDR3 amino acids: CASRVEDFSYNEQFF. The CDR3 bases are TGTGCCAGCAGGGTAGAGGACTTCTCCTACAATGAGCAGTTCTTC.

J is TRBJ1-1 and V is TRBV29-1; perhaps TRBD1 as D (6 bases). V dropped 2 bases and J dropped 0 bases, with 10 bases sitting between them. From germline, CDR1 is SQVTM and CDR2 ANQGSEA. The CDR3 runs 14 residues. Here the CDR3 DNA reads TGCAGCGTTGAATTGGGACACCTGAACACTGAAGCTTTCTTT. It codes for CSVELGHLNTEAFF.